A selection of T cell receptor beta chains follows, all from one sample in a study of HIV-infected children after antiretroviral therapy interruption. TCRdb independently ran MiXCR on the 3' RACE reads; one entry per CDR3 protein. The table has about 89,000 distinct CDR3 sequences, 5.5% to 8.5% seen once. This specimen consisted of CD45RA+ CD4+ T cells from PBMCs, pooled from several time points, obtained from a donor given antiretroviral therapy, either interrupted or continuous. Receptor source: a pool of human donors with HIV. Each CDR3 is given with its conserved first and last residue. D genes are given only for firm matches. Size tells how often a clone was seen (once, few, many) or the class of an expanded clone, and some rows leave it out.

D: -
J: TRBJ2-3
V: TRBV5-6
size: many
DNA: TGTGCCAGCAGCTCCTCGAACACAGATACGCAGTATTTT
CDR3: CASSSSNTDTQYF

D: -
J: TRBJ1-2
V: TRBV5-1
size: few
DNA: TGCGCCAGCAGTCCGGACGCGGGTGGCTACACCTTC
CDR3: CASSPDAGGYTF

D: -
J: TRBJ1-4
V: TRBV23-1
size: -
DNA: TGCTCCAGCAGTCAGCCGGGCACCGAAAGATTATTTTTC
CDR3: CSSSQPGTERLFF

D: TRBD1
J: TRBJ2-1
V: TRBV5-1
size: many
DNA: TGCGCCAGCAGCTATCGGGACAGGAGAGATGAGCAGTTCTTC
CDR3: CASSYRDRRDEQFF

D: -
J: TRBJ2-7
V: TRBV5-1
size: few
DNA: TGCGCCAGCAGCTTCCAGCAGGGTTACGAGCAGTACTTC
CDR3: CASSFQQGYEQYF

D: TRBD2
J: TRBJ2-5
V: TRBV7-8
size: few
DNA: TGTGCCAGCAGGCTAGCGGGGGGACGGGGACAAGAGACCCAGTACTTC
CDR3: CASRLAGGRGQETQYF

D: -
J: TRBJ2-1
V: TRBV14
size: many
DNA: TGTGCCAGCAGCCAAGATCTTACAGGAGTTTACAATGAGCAGTTCTTC
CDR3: CASSQDLTGVYNEQFF

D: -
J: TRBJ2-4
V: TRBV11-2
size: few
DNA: TGTGCCAGCAGCTTAGATACAGGGCTCGGCAAAAACATTCAGTACTTC
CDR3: CASSLDTGLGKNIQYF

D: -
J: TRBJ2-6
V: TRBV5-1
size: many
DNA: TGCGCCAGCAGCTTCCGGCAGAGAGGCTCTGGGGCCAACGTCCTGACTTTC
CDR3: CASSFRQRGSGANVLTF

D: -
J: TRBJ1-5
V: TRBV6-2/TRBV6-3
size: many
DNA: TGTGCCAGCAGTTCCTACGGGACGGAACGCAATCAGCCCCAGCATTTT
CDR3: CASSSYGTERNQPQHF

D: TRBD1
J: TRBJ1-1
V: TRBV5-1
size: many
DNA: TGCGCCAGCAGGGATGACAGGGTCAGGGAAGCTTTCTTT
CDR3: CASRDDRVREAFF

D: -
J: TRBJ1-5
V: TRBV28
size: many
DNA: TGTGCCAGCAGTCCGGTTGGGTATCAGCCCCAGCATTTT
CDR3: CASSPVGYQPQHF

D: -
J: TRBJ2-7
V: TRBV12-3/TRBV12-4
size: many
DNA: TGTGCCAGCAGTGAGGGACACGACTCCTACGAGCAGTACTTC
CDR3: CASSEGHDSYEQYF